Below are 14 T cell receptor beta chains sequenced from a single sample in a study of T cell repertoires in cytomegalovirus infection. TCRdb redid the calling of the reads with MiXCR, one entry per CDR3 protein. Here the sample spans over 250,000 distinct CDR3 sequences, roughly 23% being singletons. Material: PBMCs. These receptors originate from a human donor in good health (CMV status not recorded). Some clones in this sample may be carry-over from other donors' samples.

The chain is built from TRBV9 and TRBJ2-1; tentative D call: TRBD1 (5 bases). CDR3 length: 14 amino acids. Trimming cost V 3 bases and J 4 bases, with 11 bases left between them. CDR1 and CDR2 from the germline V gene are SGDLS and YYNGEE. The DNA of the CDR3 is TGTGCCAGCAGCGGAGGCACAGGATACAATGAGCAGTTCTTC. It yields the protein CASSGGTGYNEQFF.

The chain employs TRBV20-1 and TRBJ2-3; 9 bases line up with TRBD2. This CDR3 region has 19 residues. In germline, CDR1 is DFQATT, CDR2 SNEGSKA (reference sequence). V shed 0 bases, J shed 3 bases, and the junction held 16 bases outside the gene matches. CDR3 amino acids: CSARDLRASGVRGTDTQYF. The CDR3 DNA reads as TGCAGTGCTAGAGATCTTCGGGCTAGCGGGGTACGGGGAACAGATACGCAGTATTTT.

In this sample, this clonotype turned up many times. V is TRBV7-9 and J is TRBJ1-2, with a possible D match to TRBD1 (6 bases). The germline V gene has CDR1 SEHNR and CDR2 FQNEAQ (reference sequence). The V gene lost 5 bases and the J gene lost 5 bases, with 15 bases spanning the gap. The length of the CDR3 is 14 residues. The CDR3 nucleotides read TGTGCCAGCAGCCAATCAGGGGCAACGTATGGCTACACCTTC. Protein: CASSQSGATYGYTF.

In its sample, this clonotype was seen a few times. The germline gene is not matched at one end of the junction; a read error may be the cause. The rearrangement uses TRBV10-2 and TRBJ2-5, with D maybe TRBD2 (6 bases). The CDR3 runs 14 residues. Germline CDR1 is WSHSY and CDR2 is SAAADI. The DNA for the CDR3 is TGCGCCACCAGTTCTGGCGGGGACCGAGAGACCCAGTACTTC. This encodes CATSSGGDRETQYF.

This clonotype has just a few counts. V and J are TRBV28 and TRBJ1-6; D is perhaps TRBD1 (6 bases). Germline V gene sequence: CDR1 MDHEN, CDR2 SYDVKM. The CDR3 has 13 residues. Trimming left V 5 bases short and J 9 bases short, with 11 bases between. This chain's CDR3 is CASSPYRASPLHF. Written as DNA, the CDR3 is TGTGCCAGCAGTCCATACAGGGCTTCACCCCTCCACTTT. The entire variable domain, with the rest obtained from reference TRBV28 and TRBJ1-6, is as follows: DVKVTQSSRYLVKRTGEKVFLECVQDMDHENMFWYRQDPGLGLRLIYFSYDVKMKEKGDIPEGYSVSREKKERFSLILESASTNQTSMYLCASSPYRASPLHFGNGTRLTVT.

This chain connects TRBV12-3 or TRBV12-4 to TRBJ2-3; possibly TRBD1 or TRBD2 for D (6 bases each). V lost 2 bases to trimming and J lost 2 bases, with 17 bases between them. CDR3 size: 17 residues. The CDR3 loop reads CASSLLMGGRHTDTQYF. Here the CDR3 DNA reads TGTGCCAGCAGTTTACTAATGGGGGGCAGACACACAGATACGCAGTATTTT.

This rearrangement joins TRBV5-4 to TRBJ2-1; the match to TRBD2 covers 11 bases. Losses at the gene ends were 0 bases for V and 7 bases for J; bases not matched to a gene: 9. The CDR3 contains 17 residues. Per germline, CDR1 SGHNT and CDR2 YYREEE (reference sequence). The CDR3 coding sequence is TGTGCCAGCAGCTTGGCGGTTTCTAGCGGGGGGAATAATGAGCAGTTCTTC. Translated, it gives CASSLAVSSGGNNEQFF.

This clonotype has only a few counts. The rearrangement links TRBV3-1 to TRBJ1-1; D is perhaps TRBD1 (6 bases). Germline V gene sequence: CDR1 LGHDT, CDR2 YNNKEL (reference sequence). CDR3 length: 14 amino acids. Trimming took off 1 base at V and 6 bases at J, with 12 bases between the two ends. The CDR3 sequence is CASSQVNRDPEAFF. The CDR3 DNA reads TGTGCCAGCAGCCAAGTGAACAGGGACCCTGAAGCTTTCTTT.

The chain couples TRBV6-5 to TRBJ2-4, with TRBD2 matching 10 bases. The germline V gene has CDR1 MNHEY and CDR2 SVGAGI. The CDR3 totals 17 residues. V was clipped by 0 bases and J by 7 bases; unmatched bases: 9. As DNA, the CDR3 is TGTGCCAGCAGTTACTCCCGTAGTAGCGGGAGGACTAACATTCAGTACTTC. Its protein product is CASSYSRSSGRTNIQYF.

The chain has TRBV29-1 and TRBJ2-5, with unresolved D. Germline values: CDR1 SQVTM, CDR2 ANQGSEA. The CDR3 totals 12 residues. Trimming cost V 7 bases and J 2 bases, with 11 bases left between them. CDR3 DNA: TGCAGCGCAGAAAGGGTACAAGAGACCCAGTACTTC. Protein sequence: CSAERVQETQYF.

This clonotype showed up just a few times. The V call is TRBV29-1, the J call TRBJ2-1; 8 bases match TRBD2. Trimming removed 4 bases from V and 4 bases from J; junction bases left unmatched: 6. CDR1 and CDR2 from the germline V gene are SQVTM and ANQGSEA. This CDR3 region has 14 residues. CDR3 residues: CSVAPGLVYNEQFF. Here the CDR3 DNA reads TGCAGCGTTGCCCCGGGACTAGTTTACAATGAGCAGTTCTTC.

V usage is TRBV5-4 and J usage is TRBJ1-2, with 9 bases fitting TRBD1. The CDR3 is made up of 15 amino acids. CDR1 is SGHNT, CDR2 YYREEE, per germline (reference sequence). Germline trimming cut 4 bases from V and 8 bases from J; bases unmatched to any gene: 12. The chain's CDR3 is CASSVLWTGDLGYTF. CDR3 DNA: TGTGCCAGCAGCGTACTTTGGACAGGGGATCTCGGCTACACCTTC.

To note about this clonotype: Relative to the germline gene, one junction end is altered; a read error may explain this. The chain has TRBV6-1 and TRBJ2-1, with D hard to call. CDR1 and CDR2 (germline): MNHNS, SASEGT. The CDR3 runs to 12 residues. The CDR3 sequence is CASSPKQNEQLF. The CDR3 nucleotides are TGTGCCAGCAGCCCCAAGCAGAATGAGCAGTTGTTC.

This clonotype was seen a few times. The chain recombines TRBV6-1 with TRBJ2-7; 8 nucleotides align to TRBD2. Germline V CDR1 and CDR2: MNHNS, SASEGT. This CDR3 spans 15 amino acids. The V segment lost 1 base and the J segment 7 bases; nucleotides outside the gene matches: 9. CDR3 sequence (DNA): TGTGCCAGCAGTGAAGTACTAGCGGAGATCAGGGAGCAGTACTTC. Its translation is CASSEVLAEIREQYF.